These 10 T cell receptor beta chains were all obtained from the same sample, sequenced in a study of cytomegalovirus exposure and HLA in healthy donors. The PCR made use of 60 Vbeta and 13 Jbeta primers. Generated by immunoSEQ multiplex PCR, the TCRdb table keeps only in-frame clones and is missing some. This table has 200,000 to 250,000 clones, 70% to 80% appearing once. Sequences were obtained from PBMCs. The receptor source for this set is a man aged 35 to 55 in good health and CMV-seronegative.

The chain couples TRBV27 to TRBJ2-3; possibly TRBD2 for D (5 bases). The germline V gene has CDR1 MNHEY and CDR2 SMNVEV (reference sequence). With 0 bases removed from V and 11 bases from J, the gap between germline ends came to 15 bases. This CDR3 has 14 residues. DNA of the CDR3: TGTGCCAGCAGTTTATCGGACTCGCCCAAAATGCAGTATTTT. Translating gives CASSLSDSPKMQYF.

The chain has TRBV15 and TRBJ1-1; D not certain. Trimming pared 3 bases from V and 2 bases from J, leaving 7 bases between. The CDR3 loop spans 13 amino acids. Germline values: CDR1 LNHNV, CDR2 YYDKDF (reference sequence). DNA for the CDR3: TGTGCCACCAGCAGGACGGGAAACACTGAAGCTTTCTTT. Translation: CATSRTGNTEAFF.

This sequence joins TRBV6-1 and TRBJ2-3; D is perhaps TRBD1 (6 bases). This CDR3 comprises 15 residues. In germline, CDR1 is MNHNS, CDR2 SASEGT. The V and J ends lost 7 bases and 2 bases respectively, with 16 bases between them. CDR3 DNA sequence: TGTGCCAGCAAACGACAGCCAGGGGACACAGATACGCAGTATTTT. As protein: CASKRQPGDTDTQYF.

This clone showed up just a few times. V gene TRBV27 combines with J gene TRBJ1-1, with 11 bases matching TRBD1. Trimming took 5 bases from V and 6 from J; bases not matched to a gene: 8. The CDR3 has 15 residues. CDR1 is MNHEY, CDR2 SMNVEV, per germline (reference sequence). The CDR3 loop is CASSPDRGRGAEAFF. In nucleotides, the CDR3 is TGTGCCAGCAGTCCGGACAGGGGGCGGGGAGCTGAAGCTTTCTTT.

This clone turned up a few times. Here the CDR3 DNA reads TGCGCCAGCAGCCAAGAAGCATGGGGAGGGGTTGAAAAACTGTTTTTT. Protein sequence: CASSQEAWGGVEKLFF. The V and J genes are TRBV4-1 and TRBJ1-4, with D perhaps TRBD1 (5 bases). CDR3 length: 16 residues. CDR1 is MGHRA, CDR2 YSYEKL, per germline. Trimming stripped 0 bases from V and 7 bases from J, with 15 bases between.

V and J are TRBV7-2 and TRBJ2-1; 7 nucleotides match TRBD2. Germline V gene lookup returns CDR1 SGHTA and CDR2 FQGNSA. The CDR3 consists of 18 residues. The ends lost 2 bases at V and 0 bases at J; junction bases unmatched: 10. The DNA of the CDR3 is TGTGCCAGCAGCTTATTGCTAGCGGTAAAGAGCTCCTACAATGAGCAGTTCTTC. It codes for CASSLLLAVKSSYNEQFF.

This chain links TRBV11-2 with TRBJ2-7, with 7 positions matching TRBD1. The J segment lost 5 bases and the V segment lost 3 bases, leaving 10 bases of the junction unmatched. CDR3 length: 15 amino acids. Germline V gives CDR1 SGHAT, CDR2 FQNNGV. The chain's CDR3 is CASSFPSQGLHEQYF. The DNA for the CDR3 is TGTGCCAGCAGCTTTCCGTCACAGGGGCTACACGAGCAGTACTTC.

This clone was counted between two and nine times. V and J are TRBV18 and TRBJ1-4; perhaps TRBD1 as D (5 bases). CDR1 is KGHSH and CDR2 is LQKENI in the germline V gene. V lost 3 bases and J 4 bases, leaving 9 bases between the germline ends. This CDR3 spans 14 amino acids. CDR3 in DNA: TGTGCCAGCTCACCCCCGGGACTTAATGAAAAACTGTTTTTT. It encodes CASSPPGLNEKLFF.

For this clone: The sample holds other DNA sequences that translate to the same CDR3. This chain connects TRBV6-5 to TRBJ2-5; TRBD2 aligns across 12 bases. The V gene's germline CDR1 is MNHEY and CDR2 SVGAGI. The CDR3 loop spans 15 amino acids. Trimming removed 0 bases from V and 4 bases from J; junction bases left unmatched: 0. The CDR3 reads CASSYSGLAGETQYF. The CDR3 coding sequence is TGTGCCAGCAGTTACTCGGGACTAGCGGGAGAGACCCAGTACTTC.

The chain recombines TRBV30 with TRBJ2-5; TRBD2 agrees at 12 bases. V gave up 2 bases and J gave up 4 bases; unmatched junction bases: 5. The CDR3 extends over 15 amino acids. Germline V gene sequence: CDR1 GTSNPN, CDR2 SVGIG (reference sequence). CDR3 bases: TGTGCCTGGAGTCTGACTAGCGGGAGAACAGAGACCCAGTACTTC. It encodes CAWSLTSGRTETQYF.